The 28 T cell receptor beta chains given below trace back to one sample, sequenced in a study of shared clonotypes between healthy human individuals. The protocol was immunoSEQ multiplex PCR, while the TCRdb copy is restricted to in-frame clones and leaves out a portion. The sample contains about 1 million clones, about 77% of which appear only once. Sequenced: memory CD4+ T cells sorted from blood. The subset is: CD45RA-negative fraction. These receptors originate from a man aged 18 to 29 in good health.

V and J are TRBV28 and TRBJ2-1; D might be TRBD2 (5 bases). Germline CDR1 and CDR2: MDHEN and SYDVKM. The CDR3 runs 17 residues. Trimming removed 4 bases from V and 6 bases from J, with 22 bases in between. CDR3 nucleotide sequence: TGTGCCAGCAGTTCTGTTATCGGGATATCAAAGGGCAATGAGCAGTTCTTC. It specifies CASSSVIGISKGNEQFF.

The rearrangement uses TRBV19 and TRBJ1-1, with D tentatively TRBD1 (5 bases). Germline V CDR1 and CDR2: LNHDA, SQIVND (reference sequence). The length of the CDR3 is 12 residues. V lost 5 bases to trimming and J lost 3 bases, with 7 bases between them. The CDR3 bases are TGTGCCAGTAGTTCGGGGGACACTGAAGCTTTCTTT. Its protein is CASSSGDTEAFF.

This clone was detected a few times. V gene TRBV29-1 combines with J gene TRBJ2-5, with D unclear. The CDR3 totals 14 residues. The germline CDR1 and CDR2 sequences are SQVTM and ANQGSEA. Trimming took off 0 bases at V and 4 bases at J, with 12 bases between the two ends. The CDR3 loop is CSVEDGMGPETQYF. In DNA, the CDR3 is TGCAGCGTTGAAGATGGCATGGGTCCAGAGACCCAGTACTTC.

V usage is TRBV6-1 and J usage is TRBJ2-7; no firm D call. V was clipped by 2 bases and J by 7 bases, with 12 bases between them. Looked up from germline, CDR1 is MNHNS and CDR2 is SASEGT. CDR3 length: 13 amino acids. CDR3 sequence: CASSESRVWEQYF. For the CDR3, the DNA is TGTGCCAGCAGTGAATCTAGGGTTTGGGAGCAGTACTTC.

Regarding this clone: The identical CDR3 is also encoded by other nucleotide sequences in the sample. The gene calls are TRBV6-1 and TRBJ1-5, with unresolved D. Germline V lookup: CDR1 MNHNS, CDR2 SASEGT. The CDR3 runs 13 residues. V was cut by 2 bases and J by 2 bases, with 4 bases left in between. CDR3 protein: CASSERGNQPQHF. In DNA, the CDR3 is TGTGCCAGCAGTGAACGGGGCAATCAGCCCCAGCATTTT.

The CDR3 sequence: CASSSGQGSEFF. CDR3 DNA sequence: TGCGCCAGCAGTTCAGGACAGGGCTCGGAGTTCTTC. The chain carries TRBV5-1 and TRBJ2-1, with TRBD1 matching 8 bases. Germline V CDR1 and CDR2: SGHRS, YFSETQ. The CDR3 sequence is 12 residues long. V was clipped by 5 bases and J by 14 bases; unmatched bases: 9.

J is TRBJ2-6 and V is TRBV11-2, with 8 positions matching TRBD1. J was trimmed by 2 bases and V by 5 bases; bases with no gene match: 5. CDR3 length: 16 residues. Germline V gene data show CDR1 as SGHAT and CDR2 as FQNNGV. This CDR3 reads CASSLQDRAGANVLTF. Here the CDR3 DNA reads TGTGCCAGCAGCCTGCAGGACAGGGCTGGGGCCAACGTCCTGACTTTC.

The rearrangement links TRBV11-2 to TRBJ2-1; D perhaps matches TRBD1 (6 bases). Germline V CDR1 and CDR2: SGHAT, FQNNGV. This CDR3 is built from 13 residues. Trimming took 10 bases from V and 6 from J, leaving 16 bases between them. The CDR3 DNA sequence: TGTGCCACCCAGGGACAATTTAGCAATGAGCAGTTCTTC. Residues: CATQGQFSNEQFF.

The CDR3 DNA reads as TGTGCCAGTAGTATGGCGGGGGGGGCCAAAAACATTCAGTACTTC. Residues: CASSMAGGAKNIQYF. This rearrangement joins TRBV19 to TRBJ2-4; TRBD2 matches 9 bases. Germline CDR1 LNHDA, CDR2 SQIVND (reference sequence). V shed 3 bases and J 1 base; nucleotides not matched to a gene: 1. The CDR3 runs to 15 residues.

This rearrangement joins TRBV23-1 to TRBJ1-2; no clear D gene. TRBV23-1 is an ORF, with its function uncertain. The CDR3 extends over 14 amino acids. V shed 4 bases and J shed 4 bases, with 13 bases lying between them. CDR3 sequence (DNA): TGCGCCAGCAGTCGTCTAGGGCGGGGCTATGGCTACACCTTC. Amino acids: CASSRLGRGYGYTF.

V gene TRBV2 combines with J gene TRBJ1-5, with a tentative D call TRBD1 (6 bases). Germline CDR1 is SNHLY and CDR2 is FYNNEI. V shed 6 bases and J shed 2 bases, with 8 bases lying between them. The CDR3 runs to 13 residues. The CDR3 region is CASRQGGNQPQHF. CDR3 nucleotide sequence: TGTGCCAGCAGACAGGGAGGCAATCAGCCCCAGCATTTT.

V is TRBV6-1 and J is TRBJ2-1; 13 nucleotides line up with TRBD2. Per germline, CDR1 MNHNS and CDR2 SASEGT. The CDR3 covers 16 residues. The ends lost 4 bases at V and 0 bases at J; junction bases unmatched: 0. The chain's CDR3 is CASSGLAGGSYNEQFF. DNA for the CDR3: TGTGCCAGCAGTGGACTAGCGGGGGGCTCCTACAATGAGCAGTTCTTC.

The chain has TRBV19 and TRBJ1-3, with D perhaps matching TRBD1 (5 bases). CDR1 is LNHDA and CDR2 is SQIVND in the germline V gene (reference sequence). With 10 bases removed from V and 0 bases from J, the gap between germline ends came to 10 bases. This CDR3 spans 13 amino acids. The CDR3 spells CATQDSSGNTIYF. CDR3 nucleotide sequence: TGTGCCACCCAAGACAGCTCTGGAAACACCATATATTTT.

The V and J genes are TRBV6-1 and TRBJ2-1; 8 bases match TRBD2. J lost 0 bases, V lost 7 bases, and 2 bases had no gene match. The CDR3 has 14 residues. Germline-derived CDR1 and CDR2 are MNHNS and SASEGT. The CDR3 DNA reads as TGTGCCAGCACCGGGACTAGCTCCTACAATGAGCAGTTCTTC. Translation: CASTGTSSYNEQFF.

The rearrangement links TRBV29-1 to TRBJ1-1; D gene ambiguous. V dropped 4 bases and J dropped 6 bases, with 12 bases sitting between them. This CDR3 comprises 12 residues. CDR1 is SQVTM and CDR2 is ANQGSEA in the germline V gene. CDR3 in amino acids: CSVAWAGAEAFF. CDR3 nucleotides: TGCAGCGTTGCATGGGCTGGGGCTGAAGCTTTCTTT.

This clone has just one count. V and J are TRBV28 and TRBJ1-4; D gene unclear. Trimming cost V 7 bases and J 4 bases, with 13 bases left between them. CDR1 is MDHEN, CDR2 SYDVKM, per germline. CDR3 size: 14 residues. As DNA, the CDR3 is TGTGCCAGCAACGCCGGGAGCGGTAATGAAAAACTGTTTTTT. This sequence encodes CASNAGSGNEKLFF.

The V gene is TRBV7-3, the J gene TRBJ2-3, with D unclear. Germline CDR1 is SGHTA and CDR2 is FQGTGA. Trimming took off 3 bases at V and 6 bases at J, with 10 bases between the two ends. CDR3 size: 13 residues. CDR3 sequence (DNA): TGTGCCAGCAGCTTCTCCCTGAAGGATACGCAGTATTTT. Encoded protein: CASSFSLKDTQYF.

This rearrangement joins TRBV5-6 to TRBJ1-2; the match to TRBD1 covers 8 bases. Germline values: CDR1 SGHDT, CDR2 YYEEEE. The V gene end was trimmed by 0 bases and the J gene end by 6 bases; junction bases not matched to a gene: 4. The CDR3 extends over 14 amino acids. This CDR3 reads CASSLGRGLDGYTF. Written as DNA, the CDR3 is TGTGCCAGCAGCTTGGGCAGGGGGCTCGATGGCTACACCTTC.

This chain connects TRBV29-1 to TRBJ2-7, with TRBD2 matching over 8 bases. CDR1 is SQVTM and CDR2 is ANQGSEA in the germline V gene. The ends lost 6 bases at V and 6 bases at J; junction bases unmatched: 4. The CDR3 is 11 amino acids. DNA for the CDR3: TGCAGCGTCAGCGGGGGTTTCGAGCAGTACTTC. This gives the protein CSVSGGFEQYF.

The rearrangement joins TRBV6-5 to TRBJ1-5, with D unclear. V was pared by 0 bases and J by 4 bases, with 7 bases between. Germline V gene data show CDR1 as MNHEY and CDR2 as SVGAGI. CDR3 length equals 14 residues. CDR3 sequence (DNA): TGTGCCAGCAGTTACTCAGGCAGGAATCAGCCCCAGCATTTT. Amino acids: CASSYSGRNQPQHF.

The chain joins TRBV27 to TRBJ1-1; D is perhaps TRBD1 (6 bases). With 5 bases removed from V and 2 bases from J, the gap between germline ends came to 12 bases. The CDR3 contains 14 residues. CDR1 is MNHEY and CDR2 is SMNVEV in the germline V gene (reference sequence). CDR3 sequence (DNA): TGTGCCAGCAGTGATGACAGGTTCAACACTGAAGCTTTCTTT. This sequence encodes CASSDDRFNTEAFF.

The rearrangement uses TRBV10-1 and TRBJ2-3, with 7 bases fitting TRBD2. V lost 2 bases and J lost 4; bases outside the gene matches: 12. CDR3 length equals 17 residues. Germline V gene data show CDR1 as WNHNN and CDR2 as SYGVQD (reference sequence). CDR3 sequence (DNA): TGCGCCAGCAGTGAGAGTTCAAGCGGGGTTAGGGCAGATACGCAGTATTTT. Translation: CASSESSSGVRADTQYF.

The CDR3 loop is CASSLTGIAGSPLHF. The CDR3 DNA reads as TGTGCCAGTAGTCTAACAGGGATCGCTGGTTCACCCCTCCACTTT. This chain joins TRBV19 and TRBJ1-6; possibly TRBD1 for D (6 bases). In germline, CDR1 is LNHDA, CDR2 SQIVND (reference sequence). This CDR3 region has 15 residues. V lost 5 bases to trimming and J lost 9 bases, with 17 bases between them.

The CDR3 DNA follows: TGCGCCAGCAGCCAAGCATTGACGGGCGGCTACGAGCAGTACTTC. Encoded protein: CASSQALTGGYEQYF. The J gene is TRBJ2-7, the V gene TRBV4-1, with no clear D. Per germline, CDR1 MGHRA and CDR2 YSYEKL. V lost 1 base to trimming and J lost 3 bases, with 13 bases between them. This CDR3 is built from 15 residues.

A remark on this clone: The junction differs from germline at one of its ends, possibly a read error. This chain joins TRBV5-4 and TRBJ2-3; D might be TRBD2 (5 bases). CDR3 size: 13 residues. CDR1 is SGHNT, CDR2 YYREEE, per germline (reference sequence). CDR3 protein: CASSRETREGQLF. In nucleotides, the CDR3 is TGTGCCAGCAGCCGCGAAACTAGGGAAGGGCAACTTTTT.

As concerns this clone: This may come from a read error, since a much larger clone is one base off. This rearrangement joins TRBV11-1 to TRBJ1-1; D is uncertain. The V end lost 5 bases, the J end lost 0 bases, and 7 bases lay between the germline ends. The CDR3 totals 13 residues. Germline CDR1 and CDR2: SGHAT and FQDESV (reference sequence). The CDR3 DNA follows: TGTGCCAGCAGCCCTAATATGAACACTGAAGCTTTCTTT. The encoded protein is CASSPNMNTEAFF.

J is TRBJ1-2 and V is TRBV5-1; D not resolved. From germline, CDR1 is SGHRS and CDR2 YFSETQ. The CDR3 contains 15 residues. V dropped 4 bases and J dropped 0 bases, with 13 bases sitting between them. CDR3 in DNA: TGCGCCAGCAGCCCTGCGCGGGGTGCTAACTATGGCTACACCTTC. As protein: CASSPARGANYGYTF.

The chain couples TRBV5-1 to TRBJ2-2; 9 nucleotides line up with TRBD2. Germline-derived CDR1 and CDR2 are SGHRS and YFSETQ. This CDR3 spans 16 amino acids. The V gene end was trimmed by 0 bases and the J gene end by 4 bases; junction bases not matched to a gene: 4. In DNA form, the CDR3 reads TGCGCCAGCAGCTTGGATCTAGCGGGGAGCACCGGGGAGCTGTTTTTT. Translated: CASSLDLAGSTGELFF. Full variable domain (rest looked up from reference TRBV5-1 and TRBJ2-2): KAGVTQTPRYLIKTRGQQVTLSCSPISGHRSVSWYQQTPGQGLQFLFEYFSETQRNKGNFPGRFSGRQFSNSRSEMNVSTLELGDSALYLCASSLDLAGSTGELFFGEGSRLTVL.